The rows below give T cell receptor beta chains drawn from one sample of a study of blood T cell repertoires in COVID-19. Clones were read by immunoSEQ multiplex PCR, and TCRdb kept only the in-frame ones, dropping some. The repertoire has 120,000 or so clones, more than 60% of them found once; the top ten carry about 6.8%. Sequenced: peripheral blood. All receptors derive from a man between 65 and 85 years old with acute or convalescent COVID-19. Both conserved end residues are part of each CDR3. Each record gives: clone size, V gene, D gene, CDR3 length, J gene, CDR3 DNA, CDR3 protein. D genes are given only for firm matches. Clone size is given for some rows only: seen once, a few or many times, or a class if the clone is expanded.

clone_size: -; v_call: TRBV18; d_call: -; cdr3_length: 17; j_call: TRBJ2-7; cdr3_nt: TGTGCCAGCTCCCCTAGGTTCCCAGGGGTCTCCTACTACGAGCAGTACTTC; cdr3_aa: CASSPRFPGVSYYEQYF
clone_size: -; v_call: TRBV27; d_call: TRBD1; cdr3_length: 17; j_call: TRBJ1-2; cdr3_nt: TGTGCCAGCAGCGATGGGACAGGCCTCCGCAATCCTTATGGCTACACCTTC; cdr3_aa: CASSDGTGLRNPYGYTF
clone_size: -; v_call: TRBV11-2; d_call: -; cdr3_length: 13; j_call: TRBJ2-1; cdr3_nt: TGTGCCAGCAGCCCACCCGGGAGTTATGAGCAGTTCTTC; cdr3_aa: CASSPPGSYEQFF
clone_size: -; v_call: TRBV5-6; d_call: -; cdr3_length: 17; j_call: TRBJ2-7; cdr3_nt: TGTGCCAGCAGCTTGCCCCAGGGTGCACCCTCCCCCCTTGAGCAGTACTTC; cdr3_aa: CASSLPQGAPSPLEQYF
clone_size: -; v_call: TRBV13; d_call: -; cdr3_length: 17; j_call: TRBJ2-5; cdr3_nt: TGTGCCAGCAGCTTAGCCTTTCAAGACACCTCGCAGGAGACCCAGTACTTC; cdr3_aa: CASSLAFQDTSQETQYF
clone_size: -; v_call: TRBV30; d_call: -; cdr3_length: 12; j_call: TRBJ2-1; cdr3_nt: TGTGCCTGGAGTGCTAGCTACAATGAGCAGTTCTTC; cdr3_aa: CAWSASYNEQFF
clone_size: -; v_call: TRBV6-6; d_call: -; cdr3_length: 14; j_call: TRBJ1-6; cdr3_nt: TGTGCCAGCAGTTACTCGCCAGTTAATTCACCCCTCCACTTT; cdr3_aa: CASSYSPVNSPLHF
clone_size: -; v_call: TRBV7-7; d_call: -; cdr3_length: 12; j_call: TRBJ2-2; cdr3_nt: TGTGCCAGCAGCTCACTAGCCGGGGAGCTGTTTTTT; cdr3_aa: CASSSLAGELFF
clone_size: few; v_call: TRBV7-6; d_call: TRBD1; cdr3_length: 16; j_call: TRBJ1-3; cdr3_nt: TGTGCCAGCAGCTTAGAACAGGGGGTCTCTGGAAACACCATATATTTT; cdr3_aa: CASSLEQGVSGNTIYF
clone_size: -; v_call: TRBV28; d_call: TRBD1; cdr3_length: 14; j_call: TRBJ1-2; cdr3_nt: TGTGCCAGCAGCAGGACAGGGCAGGACTATGGCTACACCTTC; cdr3_aa: CASSRTGQDYGYTF
clone_size: once; v_call: TRBV5-6; d_call: -; cdr3_length: 14; j_call: TRBJ1-5; cdr3_nt: TGTGCCAGCAGCTTGCTTAGTAGCAATCAGCCCCAGCATTTT; cdr3_aa: CASSLLSSNQPQHF
clone_size: -; v_call: TRBV3-1/TRBV3-2; d_call: -; cdr3_length: 11; j_call: TRBJ2-3; cdr3_nt: TGTGCCAGCAGCCTGCACAGTTCGCAGTATTTT; cdr3_aa: CASSLHSSQYF
clone_size: -; v_call: TRBV28; d_call: -; cdr3_length: 11; j_call: TRBJ1-5; cdr3_nt: TGTGCCAGCAGTCCCCAGGGGCCCCAGCATTTT; cdr3_aa: CASSPQGPQHF
clone_size: -; v_call: TRBV4-3; d_call: TRBD1; cdr3_length: 15; j_call: TRBJ1-1; cdr3_nt: TGCGCCAGCAGCCAATCGACAGGGATACGCACTGAAGCTTTCTTT; cdr3_aa: CASSQSTGIRTEAFF
clone_size: few; v_call: TRBV3-1/TRBV3-2; d_call: -; cdr3_length: 14; j_call: TRBJ2-1; cdr3_nt: TGTGCCAGCAGCCAAGTTCTCCCCTACAATGAGCAGTTCTTC; cdr3_aa: CASSQVLPYNEQFF
clone_size: few; v_call: TRBV25-1; d_call: TRBD2; cdr3_length: 12; j_call: TRBJ2-5; cdr3_nt: TGTGCCAGCAGTGGGGGGGGAGAGACCCAGTACTTC; cdr3_aa: CASSGGGETQYF
clone_size: -; v_call: TRBV4-3; d_call: -; cdr3_length: 16; j_call: TRBJ1-6; cdr3_nt: TGCGCCAGCAGCCAAGATGGGCGAGGGCCCAATTCACCCCTCCACTTT; cdr3_aa: CASSQDGRGPNSPLHF
clone_size: -; v_call: TRBV2; d_call: -; cdr3_length: 13; j_call: TRBJ1-1; cdr3_nt: TGTGCCAGCCACGCCACTCGGGGCACTGAAGCTTTCTTT; cdr3_aa: CASHATRGTEAFF
clone_size: -; v_call: TRBV7-8; d_call: -; cdr3_length: 13; j_call: TRBJ1-5; cdr3_nt: TGTGCCAGCACCCCGACAGGAAATCAGCCCCAGCATTTT; cdr3_aa: CASTPTGNQPQHF
clone_size: -; v_call: TRBV30; d_call: -; cdr3_length: 15; j_call: TRBJ1-2; cdr3_nt: TGTGCCTGGGACAGCGGGAGGAGAGCTAACTATGGCTACACCTTC; cdr3_aa: CAWDSGRRANYGYTF
clone_size: -; v_call: TRBV11-3; d_call: TRBD1; cdr3_length: 15; j_call: TRBJ2-3; cdr3_nt: TGTGCCAGCAGCTTACAGGGGGCTGGGGCAGATACGCAGTATTTT; cdr3_aa: CASSLQGAGADTQYF
clone_size: -; v_call: TRBV19; d_call: TRBD1; cdr3_length: 14; j_call: TRBJ2-2; cdr3_nt: TGTGCCACTAACCGGGACAGAAACACCGGGGAGCTGTTTTTT; cdr3_aa: CATNRDRNTGELFF
clone_size: once; v_call: TRBV7-6; d_call: -; cdr3_length: 18; j_call: TRBJ1-5; cdr3_nt: TGTGCCAGCAGCTTAGGCCCTTTACAGGGTGGTGGCAATCAGCCCCAGCATTTT; cdr3_aa: CASSLGPLQGGGNQPQHF
clone_size: -; v_call: TRBV5-1; d_call: -; cdr3_length: 13; j_call: TRBJ2-5; cdr3_nt: TGCGCCAGCAGCCCGGGGAGACAAGAGACCCAGTACTTC; cdr3_aa: CASSPGRQETQYF
clone_size: -; v_call: TRBV7-2; d_call: -; cdr3_length: 14; j_call: TRBJ2-3; cdr3_nt: TGTGCCAGCAGCTTTAACGAGGGCCCAGATACGCAGTATTTT; cdr3_aa: CASSFNEGPDTQYF
clone_size: -; v_call: TRBV7-2; d_call: -; cdr3_length: 13; j_call: TRBJ2-1; cdr3_nt: TGTGCCAGCAGCTTCCATTATTTCGAGGAGCAGTTCTTC; cdr3_aa: CASSFHYFEEQFF
clone_size: -; v_call: TRBV18; d_call: -; cdr3_length: 15; j_call: TRBJ2-1; cdr3_nt: TGTGCCAGCTCATCCCTAGGGGACTCCTACAATGAGCAGTTCTTC; cdr3_aa: CASSSLGDSYNEQFF
clone_size: -; v_call: TRBV11-1; d_call: -; cdr3_length: 14; j_call: TRBJ1-1; cdr3_nt: TGTGCCAGCAGCCGCAGGGGCCGGAGTACAGAAGCTTTCTTT; cdr3_aa: CASSRRGRSTEAFF
clone_size: few; v_call: TRBV6-5; d_call: -; cdr3_length: 14; j_call: TRBJ2-5; cdr3_nt: TGTGCCAGCAGTTACTTTCCGGGAAGGCACCCCCAGTACTTC; cdr3_aa: CASSYFPGRHPQYF
clone_size: -; v_call: TRBV5-1; d_call: TRBD2; cdr3_length: 16; j_call: TRBJ2-2; cdr3_nt: TGCGCCAGCAGCTATACTAGCGGGAGGTCGGCCGGGGAGCTGTTTTTT; cdr3_aa: CASSYTSGRSAGELFF
clone_size: -; v_call: TRBV19; d_call: -; cdr3_length: 15; j_call: TRBJ2-1; cdr3_nt: TGTGCCAGCGGATCGGGGGAGACACCGGACAATGAGCAGTTCTTC; cdr3_aa: CASGSGETPDNEQFF
clone_size: -; v_call: TRBV18; d_call: -; cdr3_length: 16; j_call: TRBJ2-7; cdr3_nt: TGTGCCAGCTCAGCCGACAGTCGGTATCTTTCCTACGAGCAGTACTTC; cdr3_aa: CASSADSRYLSYEQYF
clone_size: -; v_call: TRBV6-5; d_call: -; cdr3_length: 14; j_call: TRBJ2-5; cdr3_nt: TGTGCCAGCAGCCTCGGACAGCTCACGGAGACCCAGTACTTC; cdr3_aa: CASSLGQLTETQYF
clone_size: -; v_call: TRBV7-3; d_call: -; cdr3_length: 13; j_call: TRBJ1-1; cdr3_nt: TGTGCCAGCAGCTTAAAGCAGGGTACTGAAGCTTTCTTT; cdr3_aa: CASSLKQGTEAFF
clone_size: -; v_call: TRBV11-3; d_call: TRBD2; cdr3_length: 15; j_call: TRBJ2-1; cdr3_nt: TGTGCCAGCAGCTTCCGACTAGCGGATTACAATGAGCAGTTCTTC; cdr3_aa: CASSFRLADYNEQFF